The 27 T cell receptor beta chains given below trace back to one sample, sequenced in a study of early T cells in non-severe SARS-CoV-2 infection. Each CDR3 protein is one row after TCRdb ran MiXCR on the 5' RACE reads. The sample lists under 40,000 distinct CDR3 sequences, approximately 5.9% occurring once. The sample was whole blood. The receptor source for this set is an adult who was a healthcare worker with PCR-confirmed SARS-CoV-2 infection or an uninfected control (not recorded which).

This clonotype has at least ten counts. CDR3 protein: CASSYSSGSGTQYF. CDR3 DNA: TGTGCCAGCAGTTACTCGTCTGGGTCGGGGACCCAGTACTTC. This sequence joins TRBV6-5 and TRBJ2-5; D gene unclear. The CDR3 sequence is 14 residues long. Per the germline V gene, CDR1 is MNHEY and CDR2 is SVGAGI. With 0 bases removed from V and 7 bases from J, the gap between germline ends came to 12 bases.

Many counts were recorded for this clonotype. The chain has TRBV29-1 and TRBJ2-2; 9 bases are a match to TRBD1. The trim removed 4 bases at V and 9 bases at J, leaving 6 bases unmatched. This CDR3 spans 13 amino acids. Germline V gene sequence: CDR1 SQVTM, CDR2 ANQGSEA. CDR3 sequence: CSVVGQGTRELFF. CDR3 nucleotide sequence: TGCAGCGTTGTGGGACAGGGAACGAGGGAGCTGTTTTTT.

This clonotype appeared many times. The rearrangement joins TRBV4-1 to TRBJ2-7, with D maybe TRBD2 (5 bases). In germline, CDR1 is MGHRA, CDR2 YSYEKL. V lost 4 bases to trimming and J lost 1 base, with 14 bases between them. CDR3 length: 15 amino acids. CDR3 coding DNA: TGCGCCAGCAGCCGCGAACCGAGCGGATCCTACGAGCAGTACTTC. It translates to CASSREPSGSYEQYF.

This clonotype was observed at least ten times. The chain links TRBV6-5 to TRBJ2-1; D might be TRBD1 (5 bases). The V and J ends lost 6 bases and 6 bases respectively, with 21 bases between them. Germline CDR1 and CDR2: MNHEY and SVGAGI. This CDR3 region has 16 residues. As DNA, the CDR3 is TGTGCCAGCAGGCGAATAGTAAGGGGCCCTCTCAATGAGCAGTTCTTC. Amino acids: CASRRIVRGPLNEQFF.

This clonotype was seen many times. V usage is TRBV4-2 and J usage is TRBJ1-1; maybe TRBD1 (6 bases). Germline V gene lookup returns CDR1 LGHNA and CDR2 YNFKEQ. Trimming cost V 3 bases and J 5 bases, with 16 bases left between them. The CDR3 has 15 residues. Here the CDR3 reads CASSQFPPGVTEAFF. In DNA form, the CDR3 reads TGTGCCAGCAGCCAGTTCCCTCCAGGGGTAACTGAAGCTTTCTTT.

At least ten counts were recorded for this clonotype. V gene TRBV5-4 combines with J gene TRBJ2-1, with a tentative D call TRBD1 (6 bases). This CDR3 is built from 14 residues. CDR1 and CDR2 (germline): SGHNT, YYREEE (reference sequence). V lost 1 base and J 7 bases, leaving 12 bases between the germline ends. The CDR3 DNA reads as TGTGCCAGCAGCTTGTATGGGGGCAAGAATGAGCAGTTCTTC. Amino acid sequence: CASSLYGGKNEQFF. The full variable domain, its missing parts supplied by reference TRBV5-4 and TRBJ2-1, is ETGVTQSPTHLIKTRGQQVTLRCSSQSGHNTVSWYQQALGQGPQFIFQYYREEENGRGNFPPRFSGLQFPNYSSELNVNALELDDSALYLCASSLYGGKNEQFFGPGTRLTVL.

This clonotype was seen many times. The chain links TRBV30 to TRBJ2-5, with D possibly TRBD1 on 5 matching bases. This CDR3 has 13 residues. Between the trimmed V and J ends, which lost 0 bases and 5 bases, there was a span of 10 bases. Germline V lookup: CDR1 GTSNPN, CDR2 SVGIG (reference sequence). DNA for the CDR3: TGTGCCTGGAGTGTCGTAGGGGCCGAGACCCAGTACTTC. Translation: CAWSVVGAETQYF.

This clonotype appeared many times. The chain couples TRBV20-1 to TRBJ1-2, with 7 bases lining up with TRBD1. The CDR3 loop spans 12 amino acids. The V gene's germline CDR1 is DFQATT and CDR2 SNEGSKA (reference sequence). V gave up 5 bases and J gave up 3 bases; unmatched junction bases: 3. The CDR3 loop is CSAQGTDYGYTF. CDR3 nucleotide sequence: TGCAGTGCTCAGGGGACAGACTATGGCTACACCTTC.

In its sample, this clonotype was seen many times. The chain couples TRBV7-9 to TRBJ2-3; the match to TRBD2 covers 7 bases. With V trimmed by 3 bases and J by 2 bases, 5 bases remained unmatched. The germline gives CDR1 SEHNR, CDR2 FQNEAQ (reference sequence). CDR3 length: 15 amino acids. CDR3 protein: CASSLGLADTDTQYF. The CDR3 bases are TGTGCCAGCAGCTTGGGTCTAGCGGACACAGATACGCAGTATTTT.

In its sample, this clonotype was seen many times. This chain links TRBV6-1 with TRBJ1-4, with D possibly matching TRBD1 (5 bases). The CDR3 totals 14 residues. The germline CDR1 and CDR2 sequences are MNHNS and SASEGT. V was trimmed by 0 bases and J by 6 bases, leaving 8 bases between them. The CDR3 spells CASSEAPGHEKLFF. CDR3 nucleotide sequence: TGTGCCAGCAGTGAAGCCCCGGGGCATGAAAAACTGTTTTTT.

The chain uses TRBV2 and TRBJ1-1, with D hard to call. The CDR3 extends over 12 amino acids. V was shortened by 4 bases and J by 2 bases, with 5 bases between the two germline ends. Germline V gene lookup returns CDR1 SNHLY and CDR2 FYNNEI. DNA of the CDR3: TGTGCCAGCAGTGCGCCCAACACTGAAGCTTTCTTT. This encodes CASSAPNTEAFF.

This clonotype appeared a few times. This rearrangement joins TRBV11-2 to TRBJ1-2, with no clear D. Germline values: CDR1 SGHAT, CDR2 FQNNGV. CDR3 length: 15 residues. The V end was cut by 0 bases, the J end by 0 bases, with 8 bases between. CDR3 sequence (DNA): TGTGCCAGCAGCTTAGATCTGGCCACTAACTATGGCTACACCTTC. It is translated as CASSLDLATNYGYTF.

This clonotype was seen ten or more times. This chain uses TRBV12-3 or TRBV12-4 with TRBJ2-6; 8 bases align to TRBD1. V lost 5 bases and J lost 0; bases outside the gene matches: 12. This CDR3 contains 19 residues. Written as DNA, the CDR3 is TGTGCCAGCAGTCCTCTTCCGGGACAGGTCCTCTCTGGGGCCAACGTCCTGACTTTC. Its translation is CASSPLPGQVLSGANVLTF.

This clonotype was counted ten times or more. The chain carries TRBV13 and TRBJ2-3; TRBD2 matches at 8 bases. Unmatched junction bases numbered 7, after V lost 0 bases and J lost 2 bases. From germline, CDR1 is PRHDT and CDR2 FYEKMQ (reference sequence). This CDR3 is 17 amino acids long. The CDR3 is CASSLGRTGGPTDTQYF. Here the CDR3 DNA reads TGTGCCAGCAGCTTAGGCCGGACGGGAGGGCCCACAGATACGCAGTATTTT.

This clonotype was observed many times. This rearrangement joins TRBV14 to TRBJ2-3; D gene uncertain. V shed 2 bases and J shed 0 bases, with 12 bases lying between them. Germline values: CDR1 SGHDN, CDR2 FVKESK. The CDR3 totals 16 residues. CDR3 loop: CASSQIGGTSTDTQYF. CDR3 coding DNA: TGTGCCAGCAGCCAAATCGGCGGAACTAGCACAGATACGCAGTATTTT.

This clonotype was counted many times. The CDR3 spells CASSLPGQTAGELFF. The CDR3 DNA reads as TGTGCCAGCAGCTTGCCGGGACAGACGGCCGGGGAGCTGTTTTTT. The chain carries TRBV5-8 and TRBJ2-2; TRBD1 aligns across 7 bases. Germline V lookup: CDR1 SGHTS, CDR2 YDEGEE. CDR3 size: 15 residues. Germline trimming cut 1 base from V and 6 bases from J; bases unmatched to any gene: 6. Based on the CDR3 plus reference TRBV5-8 and TRBJ2-2, the full variable domain is EAGVTQSPTHLIKTRGQQATLRCSPISGHTSVYWYQQALGLGLQFLLWYDEGEERNRGNFPPRFSGRQFPNYSSELNVNALELEDSALYLCASSLPGQTAGELFFGEGSRLTVL.

This clonotype was seen at least ten times. The chain combines TRBV20-1 with TRBJ1-3; perhaps TRBD1 as D (5 bases). Trimming cost V 3 bases and J 0 bases, with 6 bases left between them. This CDR3 is built from 13 residues. Germline V lookup: CDR1 DFQATT, CDR2 SNEGSKA (reference sequence). In nucleotides, the CDR3 is TGCAGTGCTAGCAGGGACTCTGGAAACACCATATATTTT. Its protein product is CSASRDSGNTIYF.

This clonotype was detected only a few times. The J gene is TRBJ2-7, the V gene TRBV20-1, with D perhaps matching TRBD1 or TRBD2 (6 bases each). CDR1 and CDR2 (germline): DFQATT, SNEGSKA (reference sequence). Trimming removed 6 bases from V and 2 bases from J, with 14 bases in between. The CDR3 spans 13 residues. The CDR3 sequence: CSAFGGRTYEQYF. CDR3 nucleotides: TGCAGTGCCTTCGGGGGCCGAACCTACGAGCAGTACTTC.

This clonotype has at least ten counts. This chain joins TRBV3-1 and TRBJ1-6; no reliable D call. The CDR3 runs 13 residues. CDR1 LGHDT and CDR2 YNNKEL come from the germline V gene (reference sequence). Deletions cut 3 bases from V and 8 bases from J, with 8 bases between. The CDR3 DNA follows: TGTGCCAGCAGCCAGAACGGGCATTCACCCCTCCACTTT. Translating it yields CASSQNGHSPLHF.

This clonotype has a count of ten or more. The genes are TRBV2 and TRBJ2-1, with unresolved D. This CDR3 has 12 residues. Germline V CDR1 and CDR2: SNHLY, FYNNEI. Trimming removed 6 bases from V and 9 bases from J, with 12 bases in between. This CDR3 is CASSPPPPEQFF. In nucleotides, the CDR3 is TGTGCCAGCAGCCCACCACCCCCTGAGCAGTTCTTC.

This clonotype was seen ten or more times. The rearrangement links TRBV11-2 to TRBJ2-2; 8 nucleotides line up with TRBD2. There are 15 residues in the CDR3. V gave up 7 bases and J gave up 0 bases; unmatched junction bases: 4. The germline gives CDR1 SGHAT, CDR2 FQNNGV. Here the CDR3 DNA reads TGTGCCAGCACCATTAGCGGGACGAACACCGGGGAGCTGTTTTTT. This encodes CASTISGTNTGELFF.

In this sample, this clonotype turned up many times. This chain connects TRBV4-1 to TRBJ2-5, with D perhaps TRBD1 or TRBD2 (5 bases each). V gave up 0 bases and J gave up 4 bases, with 12 bases separating them. The length of the CDR3 is 15 residues. CDR1 and CDR2 (germline): MGHRA, YSYEKL. The CDR3 reads CASSQEGVRSETQYF. The CDR3 DNA reads as TGCGCCAGCAGCCAAGAGGGGGTCCGTTCAGAGACCCAGTACTTC.

This clonotype was counted ten times or more. This chain uses TRBV7-6 with TRBJ1-3; no firm D call. CDR1 and CDR2 from the germline V gene are SGHVS and FNYEAQ. V lost 5 bases, J lost 2 bases, and 16 bases lay in between. This CDR3 region has 16 residues. The DNA of the CDR3 is TGTGCCAGCAGCGCAGCCCTCCAAACCGCTGGAAACACCATATATTTT. Residues: CASSAALQTAGNTIYF.

This clonotype showed up many times. J is TRBJ2-2 and V is TRBV14; no definite D call. The CDR3 is 12 residues long. V dropped 5 bases and J dropped 6 bases, with 7 bases sitting between them. CDR1 is SGHDN and CDR2 is FVKESK in the germline V gene. CDR3 DNA sequence: TGTGCCAGCAGCTTTCTCCCCGGGGAGCTGTTTTTT. It encodes CASSFLPGELFF.

Ten or more counts support this clonotype. This sequence joins TRBV7-9 and TRBJ2-1; perhaps TRBD1 as D (5 bases). Trimming removed 6 bases at V and 7 bases at J, with 19 bases between. Germline values: CDR1 SEHNR, CDR2 FQNEAQ (reference sequence). The CDR3 totals 15 residues. CDR3 in DNA: TGTGCCAGCAGTGCAGGGTTTAACTCGACTAATGAGCAGTTCTTC. Translating it yields CASSAGFNSTNEQFF.

This clonotype has a count of ten or more. The chain has TRBV15 and TRBJ2-4; a possible D gene is TRBD2 (5 bases). This CDR3 has 15 amino acids. Germline-derived CDR1 and CDR2 are LNHNV and YYDKDF (reference sequence). Trimming removed 0 bases at V and 7 bases at J, with 13 bases between. In nucleotides, the CDR3 is TGTGCCACCAGCAGAGATCACGGGATAGGCAACATTCAGTACTTC. Its translation is CATSRDHGIGNIQYF. Complete variable domain (other parts from reference TRBV15 and TRBJ2-4): DAMVIQNPRYQVTQFGKPVTLSCSQTLNHNVMYWYQQKSSQAPKLLFHYYDKDFNNEADTPDNFQSRRPNTSFCFLDIRSPGLGDTAMYLCATSRDHGIGNIQYFGAGTRLSVL.

There are many counts of this clonotype. The chain recombines TRBV20-1 with TRBJ2-6; D is undetermined. The CDR3 contains 13 residues. V lost 6 bases and J 1 base, leaving 7 bases between the germline ends. From germline, CDR1 is DFQATT and CDR2 SNEGSKA (reference sequence). CDR3 loop: CSAERSGANVLTF. CDR3 coding DNA: TGCAGTGCCGAGAGGTCTGGGGCCAACGTCCTGACTTTC.